The 29 T cell receptor beta chains below come from one sample, sequenced in a study of cytomegalovirus exposure and HLA in healthy donors. A multiplex PCR was run with 60 Vbeta primers and 13 Jbeta primers. Profiled with immunoSEQ multiplex PCR; TCRdb holds only in-frame clones, not every one. This table has 200,000 to 250,000 clones, about 89% appearing once. Sequenced: PBMCs. The origin of the receptors is a woman under 30 in good health and CMV-seronegative.

The J gene is TRBJ2-2, the V gene TRBV19; D possibly corresponds to TRBD1 (5 bases). V dropped 3 bases and J dropped 5 bases, with 19 bases sitting between them. The CDR3 runs to 17 residues. Germline loops: CDR1 LNHDA, CDR2 SQIVND (reference sequence). In DNA form, the CDR3 reads TGTGCCAGTAGTATTAGGGTTTGGGCAGGGCGAACCGGGGAGCTGTTTTTT. Translating it yields CASSIRVWAGRTGELFF.

This CDR3 reads CASSIGVLGAGVSKNIQYF. The CDR3 nucleotides read TGTGCCAGTAGTATTGGGGTTTTGGGGGCAGGGGTCAGCAAAAACATTCAGTACTTC. The rearrangement uses TRBV19 and TRBJ2-4; weak D call: TRBD1 (6 bases). Trimming pared 3 bases from V and 3 bases from J, leaving 24 bases between. Germline V CDR1 and CDR2: LNHDA, SQIVND (reference sequence). This CDR3 spans 19 amino acids. The whole variable domain, remainder taken from reference TRBV19 and TRBJ2-4, is DGGITQSPKYLFRKEGQNVTLSCEQNLNHDAMYWYRQDPGQGLRLIYYSQIVNDFQKGDIAEGYSVSREKKESFPLTVTSAQKNPTAFYLCASSIGVLGAGVSKNIQYFGAGTRLSVL.

The CDR3 spells CASSLAQGGNEQYF. The CDR3 DNA reads as TGTGCCAGCAGCTTGGCCCAGGGTGGCAACGAGCAGTACTTC. V is TRBV5-8 and J is TRBJ2-7, with D possibly TRBD1 on 5 matching bases. There are 14 residues in the CDR3. The germline V gene encodes CDR1 SGHTS and CDR2 YDEGEE. V gave up 0 bases and J gave up 5 bases, with 12 bases separating them.

The V gene is TRBV21-1, the J gene TRBJ1-5; TRBD1, the table's D call, lacks a check against the DNA. TRBV21-1 is reported as a pseudogene. CDR3 size: 18 residues. CDR3 sequence reads: CASSEPSREVEPNQPQHF. The CDR3 DNA reads TGTGCCAGCAGCGAACCATCCAGGGAAGTTGAGCCAAATCAGCCCCAGCATTTT.

V is TRBV4-2 and J is TRBJ1-3; D is perhaps TRBD1 (5 bases). The CDR3 totals 15 residues. The germline V gene has CDR1 LGHNA and CDR2 YNFKEQ. V shed 2 bases and J shed 4 bases, with 12 bases lying between them. The CDR3 is CASSQQGYGGNTIYF. As DNA, the CDR3 is TGTGCCAGCAGCCAACAGGGCTATGGCGGAAACACCATATATTTT.

Concerning this clone itself: This sample includes further DNA sequences coding for the same CDR3. CDR3 protein: CASSLDRAYEQYF. CDR3 bases: TGTGCCAGCAGCTTAGACAGGGCCTACGAGCAGTACTTC. This chain uses TRBV11-2 with TRBJ2-7; possibly TRBD1 for D (5 bases). Germline V gives CDR1 SGHAT, CDR2 FQNNGV. V was cut by 0 bases and J by 2 bases, with 5 bases left in between. This CDR3 is built from 13 residues. Drawing the rest from reference TRBV11-2 and TRBJ2-7, the complete variable domain is EAGVAQSPRYKIIEKRQSVAFWCNPISGHATLYWYQQILGQGPKLLIQFQNNGVVDDSQLPKDRFSAERLKGVDSTLKIQPAKLEDSAVYLCASSLDRAYEQYFGPGTRLTVT.

This chain links TRBV7-9 with TRBJ1-3, with 9 positions matching TRBD1. The length of the CDR3 is 14 residues. The V gene end was trimmed by 3 bases and the J gene end by 8 bases; junction bases not matched to a gene: 5. CDR1 is SEHNR, CDR2 FQNEAQ, per germline (reference sequence). The CDR3 loop is CASSFTGGLDTIYF. In nucleotides, the CDR3 is TGTGCCAGCAGCTTCACAGGGGGCCTGGACACCATATATTTT.

The V call is TRBV7-2, the J call TRBJ2-1; 8 bases match TRBD2. The CDR3 is 14 residues long. Per the germline V gene, CDR1 is SGHTA and CDR2 is FQGNSA. J gave up 10 bases and V 5 bases, and 10 bases lay outside the gene matches. CDR3 nucleotides: TGTGCCAGCAGCGGTCAGCGGGGGAAGGAGGAGCAGTTCTTC. It specifies CASSGQRGKEEQFF.

This chain connects TRBV2 to TRBJ2-5; 9 nucleotides align to TRBD1. The CDR3 has 14 amino acids. Germline values: CDR1 SNHLY, CDR2 FYNNEI. Trimming took 6 bases from V and 5 from J; bases not matched to a gene: 7. Written as DNA, the CDR3 is TGTGCCAGCAGGGGACAGGGAGGAGGGGAGACCCAGTACTTC. This encodes CASRGQGGGETQYF. Together with reference TRBV2 and TRBJ2-5, the CDR3 gives the full variable domain: EPEVTQTPSHQVTQMGQEVILRCVPISNHLYFYWYRQILGQKVEFLVSFYNNEISEKSEIFDDQFSVERPDGSNFTLKIRSTKLEDSAMYFCASRGQGGGETQYFGPGTRLLVL.

Notes on this clone: This CDR3 is also generated by other DNA sequences in the sample. V gene TRBV7-2 combines with J gene TRBJ1-4; the match to TRBD1 covers 10 bases. This CDR3 is 14 amino acids long. The V and J ends lost 5 bases and 8 bases, in that order; junction bases with no gene match: 5. Germline values: CDR1 SGHTA, CDR2 FQGNSA. The CDR3 loop is CASSLDRGDEKLFF. The CDR3 bases are TGTGCCAGCAGCCTGGACAGGGGGGACGAAAAACTGTTTTTT.

The chain carries TRBV7-2 and TRBJ2-7, with TRBD2 matching over 12 bases. Losses at the gene ends were 6 bases for V and 4 bases for J; bases not matched to a gene: 4. CDR3 length: 14 amino acids. CDR1 is SGHTA, CDR2 FQGNSA, per germline. The CDR3 DNA sequence: TGTGCCAGCAGTTCACTAGCGGGAGGTTACGAGCAGTACTTC. Translated: CASSSLAGGYEQYF.

J is TRBJ2-1 and V is TRBV18; TRBD2 matches at 11 bases. The CDR3 has 17 residues. V lost 1 base to trimming and J lost 2 bases; unmatched junction nucleotides: 4. From germline, CDR1 is KGHSH and CDR2 LQKENI. The CDR3 DNA is TGTGCCAGCTCACCACTGCTAGCGGGAGGTACCTACAATGAGCAGTTCTTC. It encodes CASSPLLAGGTYNEQFF.

This sequence joins TRBV4-1 and TRBJ2-7; 13 bases match TRBD2. Germline assignment: CDR1 MGHRA and CDR2 YSYEKL. The ends lost 5 bases at V and 4 bases at J; junction bases unmatched: 5. CDR3 length equals 15 residues. CDR3: CASSTRLAGGYEQYF. The CDR3 DNA reads TGCGCCAGCAGCACCCGACTAGCGGGAGGTTACGAGCAGTACTTC.

This chain uses TRBV10-1 with TRBJ2-1; 8 bases map to TRBD2. Trimming at V came to 2 bases and at J to 5 bases, leaving 8 bases not matched to a gene. The CDR3 has 16 amino acids. The germline gives CDR1 WNHNN, CDR2 SYGVQD (reference sequence). CDR3 amino acids: CASSEGPGGGDNEQFF. Here the CDR3 DNA reads TGCGCCAGCAGTGAGGGTCCGGGAGGGGGGGACAATGAGCAGTTCTTC.

The CDR3: CASSYSSGTGLYF. Here the CDR3 DNA reads TGTGCCAGCAGTTACTCTAGCGGGACAGGGCTATATTTT. This chain uses TRBV6-5 with TRBJ1-3, with TRBD1 matching 9 bases. Trimming removed 0 bases from V and 14 bases from J; junction bases left unmatched: 5. The CDR3 runs 13 residues. Germline CDR1 and CDR2: MNHEY and SVGAGI.

The count of this clone is one. The gene calls are TRBV4-2 and TRBJ2-5; D is possibly TRBD1 (5 bases). Germline V gene sequence: CDR1 LGHNA, CDR2 YNFKEQ. There are 14 residues in the CDR3. Trimming cost V 3 bases and J 4 bases, with 12 bases left between them. Written as DNA, the CDR3 is TGTGCCAGCAGCCAGGACACCGTTCGAGAGACCCAGTACTTC. Residues: CASSQDTVRETQYF.

This clone was seen once. The chain carries TRBV11-3 and TRBJ2-2; TRBD1 aligns across 9 bases. The CDR3 is 15 amino acids. Trimming at V came to 2 bases and at J to 4 bases, leaving 2 bases not matched to a gene. Germline V gene sequence: CDR1 SGHNT, CDR2 YENEEA. The CDR3 loop reads CASSLTGGPTGELFF. DNA for the CDR3: TGTGCCAGCAGCTTAACAGGGGGCCCCACCGGGGAGCTGTTTTTT.

This chain joins TRBV18 and TRBJ2-2; D is uncertain. Looked up from germline, CDR1 is KGHSH and CDR2 is LQKENI. This CDR3 has 13 residues. Trimming cost V 3 bases and J 6 bases, with 8 bases left between them. The chain's CDR3 is CASSPASAGELFF. The CDR3 DNA is TGTGCCAGCTCACCCGCGAGCGCCGGGGAGCTGTTTTTT.

The V call is TRBV29-1, the J call TRBJ2-7; 9 nucleotides match TRBD2. The CDR3 runs 14 residues. Germline V gene sequence: CDR1 SQVTM, CDR2 ANQGSEA. The ends lost 0 bases at V and 3 bases at J; junction bases unmatched: 3. The CDR3: CSVEDSGGYYEQYF. DNA of the CDR3: TGCAGCGTTGAAGATAGCGGGGGATACTACGAGCAGTACTTC.

There are a few counts of this clone. J is TRBJ2-7 and V is TRBV29-1; TRBD1 is a possible D gene (6 bases). CDR3 length: 14 residues. Germline-derived CDR1 and CDR2 are SQVTM and ANQGSEA. V was cut by 6 bases and J by 6 bases, with 21 bases left in between. The CDR3 DNA reads as TGCAGCGTACACCTTAGGACAGCTCTAACCGAGCAGTACTTC. Protein sequence: CSVHLRTALTEQYF.

A few counts support this clone. In nucleotides, the CDR3 is TGTGCCTGGGGTTACGGGTTCTCTGGAAACACCATATATTTT. Translation gives CAWGYGFSGNTIYF. The chain is built from TRBV30 and TRBJ1-3; D remains unclear. Germline V gives CDR1 GTSNPN, CDR2 SVGIG (reference sequence). The CDR3 has 14 amino acids. The germline V and J ends were trimmed by 5 bases and 0 bases, with 11 bases remaining between them.

This clone has just one count. The chain has TRBV7-6 and TRBJ1-1, with no clear D. Trimming stripped 1 base from V and 11 bases from J, with 17 bases between. The CDR3 runs 14 residues. Germline V CDR1 and CDR2: SGHVS, FNYEAQ. The CDR3 nucleotides are TGTGCCAGCAGCTTAGAACAGACTAGCGGGATGGCTTTCTTT. Its protein is CASSLEQTSGMAFF.

The chain has TRBV4-3 and TRBJ1-2, with 7 bases lining up with TRBD1. The CDR3 covers 19 residues. J gave up 0 bases and V 0 bases, and 13 bases lay outside the gene matches. Germline V gene sequence: CDR1 LGHNA, CDR2 YSLEER. CDR3 coding DNA: TGCGCCAGCAGCCAAGATCTTAACAGGGGAAGGGGAGCTAACTATGGCTACACCTTC. Protein: CASSQDLNRGRGANYGYTF.

This chain uses TRBV19 with TRBJ2-7; 9 bases line up with TRBD1. The CDR3 contains 15 residues. Looked up from germline, CDR1 is LNHDA and CDR2 is SQIVND (reference sequence). V dropped 3 bases and J dropped 4; count of bases not matched to a gene: 7. The CDR3 spells CASSMGGQGTYEQYF. CDR3 DNA: TGTGCCAGTAGTATGGGGGGACAGGGAACGTACGAGCAGTACTTC. The full variable domain, in which reference TRBV19 and TRBJ2-7 provide the parts outside the CDR3, is DGGITQSPKYLFRKEGQNVTLSCEQNLNHDAMYWYRQDPGQGLRLIYYSQIVNDFQKGDIAEGYSVSREKKESFPLTVTSAQKNPTAFYLCASSMGGQGTYEQYFGPGTRLTVT.

The gene calls are TRBV11-2 and TRBJ2-5, with D possibly matching TRBD1 (5 bases). Trimming took 2 bases from V and 2 from J, leaving 9 bases between them. This CDR3 has 14 amino acids. Germline V CDR1 and CDR2: SGHAT, FQNNGV. The DNA for the CDR3 is TGTGCCAGCAGCTTAACAGGATTACAAGAGACCCAGTACTTC. Translating gives CASSLTGLQETQYF.

Only one count was recorded for this clone. The chain recombines TRBV5-1 with TRBJ1-1; D possibly corresponds to TRBD1 (6 bases). V was clipped by 7 bases and J by 0 bases, with 13 bases between them. Germline CDR1 reads SGHRS; CDR2 reads YFSETQ. The CDR3 consists of 14 residues. CDR3 nucleotide sequence: TGCGCCAGCTCAAGGACAGATATGAACACTGAAGCTTTCTTT. This translates into CASSRTDMNTEAFF.

The rearrangement uses TRBV5-1 and TRBJ2-1; D may be TRBD2 (7 bases). CDR3 length: 15 amino acids. Trimming left V 2 bases short and J 2 bases short, with 11 bases between. Germline assignment: CDR1 SGHRS and CDR2 YFSETQ. The CDR3 nucleotides read TGCGCCAGCAGCTTTGGGGGGGGGCCCTACAATGAGCAGTTCTTC. It encodes CASSFGGGPYNEQFF.

The rearrangement links TRBV5-4 to TRBJ2-2; possibly TRBD2 for D (6 bases). V was trimmed by 4 bases and J by 5 bases, leaving 15 bases between them. The germline V gene has CDR1 SGHNT and CDR2 YYREEE (reference sequence). The CDR3 has 15 amino acids. The CDR3 DNA reads as TGTGCCAGCAGCCTCGAACTAGCACCGACCGGGGAGCTGTTTTTT. This translates into CASSLELAPTGELFF.

The chain couples TRBV11-2 to TRBJ2-1; D ambiguous. V dropped 5 bases and J dropped 0 bases, with 11 bases sitting between them. The CDR3 length is 15 residues. Germline loops: CDR1 SGHAT, CDR2 FQNNGV. CDR3 loop: CASSPLSSSYNEQFF. CDR3 in DNA: TGTGCCAGCAGCCCCCTTTCGAGCTCCTACAATGAGCAGTTCTTC.